This T cell receptor (beta chain) was sequenced during a study of a mutant IDH1 vaccine in newly diagnosed glioma. Looking at the study overall: Across weeks 1, 3, 5, 7, 11, 15, 19 and 23, patients received a vaccination each time, eight in all. Patients received vaccination from 4-6 weeks after radiotherapy alone, or with temozolomide cycles. Study findings and constraints: Pseudoprogression appeared independent of alterations in top peripheral clonotypes.

This table comes from immunoSEQ multiplex PCR, and its TCRdb copy is limited to in-frame clones, with some not included. The repertoire holds more than 55,000 clones, with 82% as singletons. Regarding time point: week 5, during vaccination. The vaccine gave 300 ug of a 20-mer mutant IDH1 peptide subcutaneously per dose. Worth noting for this clone: Antigen unknown.

CDR1 and CDR2 (germline): SNHLY, FYNNEI. V lost 7 bases, J lost 10 bases, and 17 bases lay in between. The CDR3 is 13 residues long. This clonotype was sampled from a woman younger than 30 with glioma. Some clones in this sample may be carry-over from other donors' samples. The chain is built from TRBV2 and TRBJ2-1, with a tentative D call TRBD2 (5 bases). The sample in question was PBMCs, obtained from a glioma patient whose treatment included an IDH1 peptide vaccine. The CDR3 DNA is TGTGCCAGCAACCTGGACTTCCGGAAAGAGCAGTTCTTC. Encoded protein: CASNLDFRKEQFF.